This is a list of T cell receptor beta chains from one sample in a study of T cells in Graves' hyperthyroidism and ophthalmopathy. TCRdb reanalysed the multiplex PCR reads using MiXCR and keeps one entry per CDR3 protein. The table has about 590,000 distinct CDR3 sequences, approximately 15% seen once. Sequencing input: blood. Receptor source: a woman aged 18-35 years with Graves' ophthalmopathy. CDR3s leave out the opening cysteine and the closing phenylalanine or tryptophan. Fields, in order: V gene, CDR3 length, D gene, CDR3 protein. D genes are given only for firm matches.

v_call: TRBV7-9; cdr3_length: 14; d_call: TRBD2; cdr3_aa: ASSLGRASGYNEQF
v_call: TRBV6-6; cdr3_length: 15; d_call: -; cdr3_aa: ASSYSFGESSYNEQF
v_call: TRBV9; cdr3_length: 12; d_call: TRBD1; cdr3_aa: ASSVGTGNEKLF
v_call: TRBV11-2; cdr3_length: 15; d_call: TRBD1; cdr3_aa: ASSRTGYGGGQETQY
v_call: TRBV20-1; cdr3_length: 12; d_call: -; cdr3_aa: SASPVDSNQPQH
v_call: TRBV27; cdr3_length: 17; d_call: TRBD2; cdr3_aa: ASSSRDLSGRGTYNEQF
v_call: TRBV28; cdr3_length: 14; d_call: -; cdr3_aa: ASSLNVEAGWNEQF
v_call: TRBV12-3/TRBV12-4; cdr3_length: 11; d_call: TRBD2; cdr3_aa: ASSFSRESEQF
v_call: TRBV24-1; cdr3_length: 14; d_call: TRBD2; cdr3_aa: ATSDPSGFSYNEQF
v_call: TRBV30; cdr3_length: 9; d_call: -; cdr3_aa: AWSVGGELF
v_call: TRBV19; cdr3_length: 14; d_call: -; cdr3_aa: ASSLSDTVNTGELF
v_call: TRBV6-1; cdr3_length: 12; d_call: -; cdr3_aa: ASSDGRGQETQY
v_call: TRBV20-1; cdr3_length: 11; d_call: TRBD1; cdr3_aa: SARDRADNEQF
v_call: TRBV20-1; cdr3_length: 16; d_call: TRBD2; cdr3_aa: SARDSSGRTSSYNEQF
v_call: TRBV7-3; cdr3_length: 12; d_call: -; cdr3_aa: ASSLRGMSYGYA
v_call: TRBV6-1; cdr3_length: 11; d_call: TRBD1; cdr3_aa: ASSYDRGHGYT
v_call: TRBV28; cdr3_length: 12; d_call: -; cdr3_aa: ASSFGQGSYGYT
v_call: TRBV7-2; cdr3_length: 14; d_call: TRBD2; cdr3_aa: ASSSPGGPAGNEQF
v_call: TRBV20-1; cdr3_length: 8; d_call: -; cdr3_aa: SASREGYT
v_call: TRBV4-1; cdr3_length: 14; d_call: -; cdr3_aa: ASSQQLDGGGEKLF
v_call: TRBV4-3; cdr3_length: 13; d_call: TRBD1; cdr3_aa: ASSQDRDRDEKLF
v_call: TRBV11-2; cdr3_length: 11; d_call: -; cdr3_aa: ASSPEWGTEAF
v_call: TRBV29-1; cdr3_length: 14; d_call: -; cdr3_aa: STQAFSGPPYNEQF
v_call: TRBV2; cdr3_length: 11; d_call: TRBD2; cdr3_aa: AGKAGGPLEQY
v_call: TRBV19; cdr3_length: 12; d_call: -; cdr3_aa: ASTQTGMNTEAF
v_call: TRBV5-8; cdr3_length: 11; d_call: -; cdr3_aa: ASSLEFGGGYT
v_call: TRBV24-1; cdr3_length: 11; d_call: -; cdr3_aa: ATRAAGWETQY
v_call: TRBV10-3; cdr3_length: 12; d_call: -; cdr3_aa: AISQDVFRETQY
v_call: TRBV12-5; cdr3_length: 14; d_call: TRBD2; cdr3_aa: ASGPPRTSGYNEQF
v_call: TRBV7-2; cdr3_length: 11; d_call: -; cdr3_aa: ASSLEHNNEQF
v_call: TRBV28; cdr3_length: 9; d_call: -; cdr3_aa: AAQGRYEQY
v_call: TRBV20-1; cdr3_length: 11; d_call: -; cdr3_aa: SARPTQNTEAF
v_call: TRBV29-1; cdr3_length: 11; d_call: -; cdr3_aa: SGVEGGVTEAF
v_call: TRBV10-3; cdr3_length: 12; d_call: -; cdr3_aa: AISERVGGETQY
v_call: TRBV7-2; cdr3_length: 13; d_call: TRBD2; cdr3_aa: ASSLGAGGLETQY
v_call: TRBV29-1; cdr3_length: 16; d_call: TRBD2; cdr3_aa: SVVAGLAGSGRDYEQY
v_call: TRBV2; cdr3_length: 11; d_call: -; cdr3_aa: ASSVGSRETQY
v_call: TRBV29-1; cdr3_length: 13; d_call: -; cdr3_aa: SVEGQKGPYNEQF
v_call: TRBV7-3; cdr3_length: 14; d_call: -; cdr3_aa: ASSLPHLARNTEAF
v_call: TRBV10-3; cdr3_length: 11; d_call: TRBD2; cdr3_aa: ATTSGTPYEQY
v_call: TRBV20-1; cdr3_length: 10; d_call: -; cdr3_aa: TLSEEDDEQY
v_call: TRBV2; cdr3_length: 12; d_call: TRBD1; cdr3_aa: ASSGQGARNTIY
v_call: TRBV5-6; cdr3_length: 18; d_call: -; cdr3_aa: ASSPTRGRHTRRAFNEQY
v_call: TRBV29-1; cdr3_length: 13; d_call: TRBD1; cdr3_aa: SVEVDRGLTYEQY
v_call: TRBV27; cdr3_length: 10; d_call: -; cdr3_aa: ASSLPSYTQY
v_call: TRBV4-1; cdr3_length: 13; d_call: TRBD2; cdr3_aa: ASSQGSGRAHEQY
v_call: TRBV4-2; cdr3_length: 13; d_call: TRBD1; cdr3_aa: ASSQGTGPNQPQH
v_call: TRBV6-1; cdr3_length: 14; d_call: TRBD1; cdr3_aa: ASSDSGQGARDEQF
v_call: TRBV5-1; cdr3_length: 12; d_call: -; cdr3_aa: ASGRTAPYNEQF
v_call: TRBV6-2/TRBV6-3; cdr3_length: 15; d_call: TRBD2; cdr3_aa: ASSYQTGLAGRETQY
v_call: TRBV6-5; cdr3_length: 6; d_call: -; cdr3_aa: ASDEQF
v_call: TRBV7-9; cdr3_length: 12; d_call: -; cdr3_aa: ASSFRAHQETQY
v_call: TRBV7-9; cdr3_length: 9; d_call: -; cdr3_aa: ASTPPGELF
v_call: TRBV19; cdr3_length: 13; d_call: TRBD2; cdr3_aa: ASSKLAGVPDTQY
v_call: TRBV15; cdr3_length: 13; d_call: -; cdr3_aa: ATSRDGDGRYEQY
v_call: TRBV9; cdr3_length: 13; d_call: -; cdr3_aa: ASSAGAEQGETQY
v_call: TRBV20-1; cdr3_length: 13; d_call: -; cdr3_aa: SARDPSGANFEAF
v_call: TRBV28; cdr3_length: 14; d_call: -; cdr3_aa: ASSLPMPTEQETQY
v_call: TRBV3-1; cdr3_length: 11; d_call: -; cdr3_aa: ASSQEGERPQH